This is a list of T cell receptor beta chains from one sample in a study of vaccination and CD4 T cells after COVID-19. TCRdb reprocessed the PCR reads with MiXCR, giving one entry per CDR3 protein. The sample has some 11,000 distinct CDR3 sequences; 28% are singletons. No antigen has been assigned to these receptors. The sequenced material came from CD4+ T cells from blood, cultured in vitro. The receptor set was obtained from a human donor in good health. The conserved cysteine and the conserved F or W are not part of the CDR3 here. Fields, in order: J gene, V gene, clone size, CDR3 protein. Clone size is shown for a subset of rows, as once, few, many or a class of expanded clone.

j_gene: TRBJ2-1; v_gene: TRBV2; abundance: -; CDR3aa: ASSEARSTVGEQF
j_gene: TRBJ2-3; v_gene: TRBV6-1; abundance: few; CDR3aa: ASSLPGADTQY
j_gene: TRBJ1-2; v_gene: TRBV7-8; abundance: medium-sized; CDR3aa: ASTSAVGYT
j_gene: TRBJ2-5; v_gene: TRBV28; abundance: -; CDR3aa: ASSVNDRKETQY
j_gene: TRBJ2-1; v_gene: TRBV19; abundance: -; CDR3aa: ASTGLAGLRYNEQF
j_gene: TRBJ2-2; v_gene: TRBV19; abundance: few; CDR3aa: ASKNPEHTGELF
j_gene: TRBJ2-1; v_gene: TRBV11-2; abundance: -; CDR3aa: ASSRLKRESYNEQF
j_gene: TRBJ2-3; v_gene: TRBV20-1; abundance: few; CDR3aa: SADGGPSDTQY
j_gene: TRBJ2-1; v_gene: TRBV5-6; abundance: -; CDR3aa: ASSWGSRSSYNEQF
j_gene: TRBJ1-5; v_gene: TRBV19; abundance: few; CDR3aa: ASAPKGLPELAQH
j_gene: TRBJ2-5; v_gene: TRBV7-2; abundance: -; CDR3aa: ASSRVAMQETQY
j_gene: TRBJ1-2; v_gene: TRBV6-5; abundance: -; CDR3aa: ASSYRANYGYT
j_gene: TRBJ2-1; v_gene: TRBV7-6; abundance: -; CDR3aa: ASSGPRGSLAGGNNEQF